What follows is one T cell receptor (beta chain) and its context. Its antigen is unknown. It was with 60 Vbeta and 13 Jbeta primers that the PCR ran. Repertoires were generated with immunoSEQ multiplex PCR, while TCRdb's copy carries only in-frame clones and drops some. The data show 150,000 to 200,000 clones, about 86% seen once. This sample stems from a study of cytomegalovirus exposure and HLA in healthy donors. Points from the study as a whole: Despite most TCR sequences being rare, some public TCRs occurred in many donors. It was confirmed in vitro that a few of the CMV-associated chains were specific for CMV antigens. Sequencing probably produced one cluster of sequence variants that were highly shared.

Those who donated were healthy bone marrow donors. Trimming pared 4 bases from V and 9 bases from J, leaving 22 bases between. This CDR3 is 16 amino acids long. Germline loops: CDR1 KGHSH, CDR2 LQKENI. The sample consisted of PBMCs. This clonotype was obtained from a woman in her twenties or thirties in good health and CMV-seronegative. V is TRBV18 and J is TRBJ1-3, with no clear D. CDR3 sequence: CASSLSGSPSGRTIYF. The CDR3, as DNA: TGTGCCAGCTCACTGTCGGGGTCCCCATCCGGGCGCACCATATATTTT.